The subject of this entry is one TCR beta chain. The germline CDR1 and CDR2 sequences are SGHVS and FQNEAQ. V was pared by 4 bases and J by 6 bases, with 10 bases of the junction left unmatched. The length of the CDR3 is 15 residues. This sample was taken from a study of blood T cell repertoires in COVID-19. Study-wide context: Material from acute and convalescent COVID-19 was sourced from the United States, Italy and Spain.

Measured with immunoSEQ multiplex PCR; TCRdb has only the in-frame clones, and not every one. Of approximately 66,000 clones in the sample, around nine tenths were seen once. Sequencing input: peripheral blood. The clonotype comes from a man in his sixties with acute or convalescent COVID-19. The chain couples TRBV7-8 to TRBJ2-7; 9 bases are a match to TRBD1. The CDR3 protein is CASSSPGTGISEQYF. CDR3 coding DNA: TGTGCCAGCAGCTCCCCCGGGACAGGGATTTCCGAGCAGTACTTC.